Listed below are T cell receptor beta chains from one sample, sequenced in a study of metastatic and nonmetastatic thyroid tumors. MiXCR re-clonotyped the PCR reads for TCRdb. The table has under 20,000 clones, 20% to 25% seen once. Sequences were obtained from adjacent normal tissue. These receptors came from a female donor with papillary thyroid cancer or a benign thyroid nodule (not recorded which). Some clones in this sample may be carry-over from other donors' samples. Each CDR3 is given with its conserved first and last residue.

TRBJ2-7	TRBV7-2	CASSLTEVYEQYF
TRBJ2-7	TRBV6-2/TRBV6-3	CASSWAFVHEQYF
TRBJ2-2	TRBV3-1	CASSLDYTGELFF
TRBJ2-7	TRBV7-2	CASSWTVSSYEQYF
TRBJ1-2	TRBV6-1	CASSQEGGHYVYTF
TRBJ2-7	TRBV27	CASSQLQANYEQYF
TRBJ2-7	TRBV15	CATSTLAGGQEQYF
TRBJ2-7	TRBV2	CASSTGDSYEQYF
TRBJ1-2	TRBV7-2	CASSLARARGLNYGYTF
TRBJ2-7	TRBV6-1	CASSLTGTGAYEQYF
TRBJ1-5	TRBV19	CASSIPPPNQPQHF
TRBJ1-2	TRBV11-1	CASRKWTGISTNYGYTF
TRBJ2-1	TRBV7-2	CASSLALGVYNEQFF
TRBJ2-1	TRBV24-1	CATSAGGAYNEQFF
TRBJ2-7	TRBV11-2	CASSLTGAEQYF
TRBJ2-3	TRBV7-2	CASSACGSKNSF
TRBJ2-3	TRBV4-3	CASSQAGSSTDTQYF
TRBJ1-1	TRBV2	CASKTGEGNTEAFF
TRBJ1-1	TRBV5-5	CASSLLDPKGAEAFF
TRBJ2-1	TRBV12-3/TRBV12-4	CASSFFGTDSYNEQFF
TRBJ2-1	TRBV11-2	CASSLDKPPFNNEQFF
TRBJ1-6	TRBV6-5	CASSYEAGLNSPLHF
TRBJ2-1	TRBV20-1	CSAVGGRDRGRNEQFF
TRBJ2-5	TRBV4-1	CASSPWTRGGETQYF
TRBJ2-1	TRBV12-3/TRBV12-4	CASRPNLATGSYNEQFF
TRBJ1-1	TRBV6-1	CASTTKTGEAFF
TRBJ1-4	TRBV12-3/TRBV12-4	CASSLSTTGGNEKLFF
TRBJ1-1	TRBV12-3/TRBV12-4	CASSLVGTNTEAFF
TRBJ2-5	TRBV11-3	CASSGLAGETQYF
TRBJ2-1	TRBV7-9	CASRLSRINEQFF
TRBJ2-3	TRBV7-2	CASSSDFVAQYF
TRBJ2-4	TRBV24-1	CAPVAPKTGKNIQYF